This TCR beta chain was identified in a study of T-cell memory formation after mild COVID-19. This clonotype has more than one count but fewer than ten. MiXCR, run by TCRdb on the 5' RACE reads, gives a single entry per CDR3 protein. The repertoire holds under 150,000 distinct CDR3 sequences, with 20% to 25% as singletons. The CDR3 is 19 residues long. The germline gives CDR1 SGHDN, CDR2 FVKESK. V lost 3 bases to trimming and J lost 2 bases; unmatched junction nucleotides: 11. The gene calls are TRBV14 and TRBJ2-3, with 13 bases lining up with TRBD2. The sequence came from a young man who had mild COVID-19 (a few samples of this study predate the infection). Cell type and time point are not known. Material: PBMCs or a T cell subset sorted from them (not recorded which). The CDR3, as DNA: TGTGCCAGCAGCCATGCCTACGGACTAGCGGGGGTGACCACAGATACGCAGTATTTT. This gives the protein CASSHAYGLAGVTTDTQYF.